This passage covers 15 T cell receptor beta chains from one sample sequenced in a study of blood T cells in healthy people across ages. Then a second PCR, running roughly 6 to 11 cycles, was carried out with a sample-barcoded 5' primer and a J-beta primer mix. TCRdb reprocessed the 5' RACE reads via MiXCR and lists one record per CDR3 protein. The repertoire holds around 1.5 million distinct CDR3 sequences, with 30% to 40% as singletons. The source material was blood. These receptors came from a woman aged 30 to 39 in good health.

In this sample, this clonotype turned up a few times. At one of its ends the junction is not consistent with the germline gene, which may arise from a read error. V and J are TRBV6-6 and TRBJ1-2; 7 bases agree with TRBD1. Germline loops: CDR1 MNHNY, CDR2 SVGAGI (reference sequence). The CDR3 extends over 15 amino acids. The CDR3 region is CASSYQLTGNYGYAF. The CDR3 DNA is TGTGCCAGCAGTTACCAACTGACAGGGAACTATGGCTACGCCTTC.

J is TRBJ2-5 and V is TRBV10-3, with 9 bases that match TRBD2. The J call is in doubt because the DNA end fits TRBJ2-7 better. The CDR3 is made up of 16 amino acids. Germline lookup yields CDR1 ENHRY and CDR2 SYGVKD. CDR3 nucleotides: TGTGCCATCAGTGAGTCGACGCTAGCGGGGCCCTGCGAGCAGTACTTC. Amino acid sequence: CAISESTLAGPCEQYF.

CDR3 amino acids: CASSYSWGGYTF. For the CDR3, the DNA is TGTGCCAGCAGTTACTCGTGGGGGGGCTACACCTTC. J is TRBJ1-2 and V is TRBV6-5; maybe TRBD1 (5 bases). The CDR3 consists of 12 residues. Trimming left V 0 bases short and J 8 bases short, with 7 bases between. The germline CDR1 and CDR2 sequences are MNHEY and SVGAGI.

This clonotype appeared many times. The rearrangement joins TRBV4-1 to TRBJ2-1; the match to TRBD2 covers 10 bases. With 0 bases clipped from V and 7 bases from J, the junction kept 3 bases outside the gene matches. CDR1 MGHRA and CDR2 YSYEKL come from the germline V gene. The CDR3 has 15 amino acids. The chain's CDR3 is CASSQEAGGVNEQFF. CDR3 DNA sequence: TGCGCCAGCAGCCAAGAAGCGGGAGGGGTAAATGAGCAGTTCTTC.

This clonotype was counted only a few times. CDR3 bases: TGCGCCTCCAGCCAAGAATACACCGGGGAGCTGTTTTTT. This encodes CASSQEYTGELFF. The genes are TRBV4-1 and TRBJ2-2; no definite D call. V lost 11 bases and J 3 bases, leaving 13 bases between the germline ends. The length of the CDR3 is 13 residues. Germline V gene data show CDR1 as MGHRA and CDR2 as YSYEKL.

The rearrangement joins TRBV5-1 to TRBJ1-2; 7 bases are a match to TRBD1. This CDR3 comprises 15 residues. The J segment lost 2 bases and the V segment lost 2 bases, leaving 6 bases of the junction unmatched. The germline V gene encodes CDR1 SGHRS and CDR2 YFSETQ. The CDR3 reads CASSFRRDSNYGYTF. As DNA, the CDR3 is TGCGCCAGCAGCTTCCGCCGGGACAGCAACTATGGCTACACCTTC.

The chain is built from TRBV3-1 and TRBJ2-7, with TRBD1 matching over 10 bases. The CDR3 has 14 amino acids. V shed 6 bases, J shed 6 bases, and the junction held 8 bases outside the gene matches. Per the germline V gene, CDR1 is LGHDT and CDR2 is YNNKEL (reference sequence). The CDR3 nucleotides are TGTGCCAGCAGTCGGACAGGGGGGGACCCCGAGCAGTACTTC. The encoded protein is CASSRTGGDPEQYF.

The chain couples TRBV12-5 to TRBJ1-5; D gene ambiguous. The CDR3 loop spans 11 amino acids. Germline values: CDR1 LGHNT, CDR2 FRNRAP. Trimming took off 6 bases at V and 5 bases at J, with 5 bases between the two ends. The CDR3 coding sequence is TGTGCTAGTGGCATAGATCAGCCCCAGCATTTT. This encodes CASGIDQPQHF.

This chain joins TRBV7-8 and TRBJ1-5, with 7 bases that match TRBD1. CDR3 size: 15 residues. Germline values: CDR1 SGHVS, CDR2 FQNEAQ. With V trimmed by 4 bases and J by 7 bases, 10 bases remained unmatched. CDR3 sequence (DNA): TGTGCCAGCAGCTCGGACAGGCTGGCAAGGCAGCCCCAGCATTTT. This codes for CASSSDRLARQPQHF.

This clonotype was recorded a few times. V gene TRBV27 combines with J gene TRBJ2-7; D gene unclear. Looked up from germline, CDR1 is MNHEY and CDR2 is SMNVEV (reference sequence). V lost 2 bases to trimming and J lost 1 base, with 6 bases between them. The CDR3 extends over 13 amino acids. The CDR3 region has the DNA TGTGCCAGCAGTTTACAGTGGTCCTACGAGCAGTACTTC. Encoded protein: CASSLQWSYEQYF.

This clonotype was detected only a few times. The CDR3, as DNA: TGTGCCATCAGTGATCGCCTAACTCAAGAGACCCAGTACTTC. Protein sequence: CAISDRLTQETQYF. The chain is built from TRBV10-3 and TRBJ2-5, with D unclear. This CDR3 comprises 14 residues. The V gene lost 3 bases and the J gene lost 2 bases, with 10 bases spanning the gap. CDR1 is ENHRY, CDR2 SYGVKD, per germline.

As DNA, the CDR3 is TGTGCCGTCGGGACGTACTTGAACACTGAAGCTTTCTTT. Its protein is CAVGTYLNTEAFF. The chain is built from TRBV10-3 and TRBJ1-1, with D maybe TRBD1 (5 bases). V shed 11 bases and J shed 0 bases, with 13 bases lying between them. CDR1 and CDR2 from the germline V gene are ENHRY and SYGVKD. The CDR3 extends over 13 amino acids.

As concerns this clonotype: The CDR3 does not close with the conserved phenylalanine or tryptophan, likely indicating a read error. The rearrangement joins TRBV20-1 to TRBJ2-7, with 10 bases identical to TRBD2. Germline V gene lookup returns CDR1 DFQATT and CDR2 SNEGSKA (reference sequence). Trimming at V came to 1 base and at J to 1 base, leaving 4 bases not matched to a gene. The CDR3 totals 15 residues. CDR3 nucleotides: TGCAGTGCTAGAGGGCTAGCGGGGGATTCCTACGAGCAGTACTCC. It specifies CSARGLAGDSYEQYS.

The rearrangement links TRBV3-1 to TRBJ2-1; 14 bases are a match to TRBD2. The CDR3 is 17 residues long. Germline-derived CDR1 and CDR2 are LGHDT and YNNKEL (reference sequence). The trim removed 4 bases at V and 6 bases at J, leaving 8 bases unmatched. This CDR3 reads CASSPKGLAGVRNEQFF. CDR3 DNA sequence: TGTGCCAGCAGCCCTAAGGGACTAGCGGGAGTGCGCAATGAGCAGTTCTTC.

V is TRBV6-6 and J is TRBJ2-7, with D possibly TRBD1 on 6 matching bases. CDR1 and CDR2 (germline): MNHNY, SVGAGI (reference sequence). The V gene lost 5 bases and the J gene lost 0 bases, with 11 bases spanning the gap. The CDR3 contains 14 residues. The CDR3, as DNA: TGTGCCAGCAGTGACAGGCAGAGCTCCTACGAGCAGTACTTC. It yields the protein CASSDRQSSYEQYF.